Shown below are 19 T cell receptor beta chains from a single sample sequenced in a study of PD-1 blockade in classical Hodgkin lymphoma. Some clones are missing from TCRdb's copy, which holds only in-frame ones; the method was immunoSEQ multiplex PCR. The repertoire has 13,000 or so clones, about 82% of them found once; the top ten carry 16%. Time point in this sample: cycle 4 day 1 (C4D1), after more than five weeks of nivolumab. Every single patient, without exception, relapsed after autologous stem cell transplantation, and brentuximab vedotin exposure varied. Material: peripheral blood mononuclear cells (PBMCs), obtained before the fourth cycle of nivolumab. These receptors originate from a human donor with classical Hodgkin lymphoma.

The chain couples TRBV29-1 to TRBJ2-3; possibly TRBD1 or TRBD2 for D (5 bases each). The germline CDR1 and CDR2 sequences are SQVTM and ANQGSEA. The V and J ends lost 7 bases and 3 bases respectively, with 20 bases between them. This CDR3 is 15 amino acids long. The CDR3 protein is CSGSGPGLRTDTQYF. CDR3 coding DNA: TGCAGCGGTTCCGGACCGGGGCTTCGGACAGATACGCAGTATTTT.

Only one count was recorded for this clone. J is TRBJ1-2 and V is TRBV6-6; D is undetermined. CDR1 is MNHNY, CDR2 SVGAGI, per germline (reference sequence). This CDR3 comprises 13 residues. Trimming took off 10 bases at V and 0 bases at J, with 12 bases between the two ends. The CDR3 DNA is TGTGCCATTACGACTGAAGCTAACTATGGCTACACCTTC. Protein product: CAITTEANYGYTF.

This clone showed up just once. The chain carries TRBV18 and TRBJ2-7; D perhaps matches TRBD1 (6 bases). V was cut by 3 bases and J by 2 bases, with 14 bases left in between. The CDR3 has 15 amino acids. Looked up from germline, CDR1 is KGHSH and CDR2 is LQKENI. The CDR3, as DNA: TGTGCCAGCTCACCCGGGATACAGGGAACCTACGAGCAGTACTTC. This sequence encodes CASSPGIQGTYEQYF. Complete variable domain (other parts from reference TRBV18 and TRBJ2-7): NAGVMQNPRHLVRRRGQEARLRCSPMKGHSHVYWYRQLPEEGLKFMVYLQKENIIDESGMPKERFSAEFPKEGPSILRIQQVVRGDSAAYFCASSPGIQGTYEQYFGPGTRLTVT.

The CDR3 reads CASGDRGRGAQHF. The CDR3 bases are TGTGCCAGCGGGGACAGGGGAAGAGGGGCCCAGCATTTT. The chain is built from TRBV7-8 and TRBJ1-5; the match to TRBD1 covers 10 bases. J was trimmed by 11 bases and V by 8 bases; bases with no gene match: 9. The CDR3 is 13 residues long. The germline V gene has CDR1 SGHVS and CDR2 FQNEAQ.

The chain recombines TRBV5-4 with TRBJ2-5; TRBD1 or TRBD2 may be the D gene (5 bases each). Germline V gives CDR1 SGHNT, CDR2 YYREEE (reference sequence). This CDR3 has 14 amino acids. The V gene lost 2 bases and the J gene lost 5 bases, with 13 bases spanning the gap. The CDR3 sequence: CASSFPRDAETQYF. The CDR3 nucleotides are TGTGCCAGCAGCTTTCCCCGGGACGCGGAGACCCAGTACTTC.

The chain joins TRBV18 to TRBJ1-1; possible D gene TRBD1, 5 bases. CDR3 length: 15 amino acids. The V gene's germline CDR1 is KGHSH and CDR2 LQKENI. V lost 1 base to trimming and J lost 5 bases, with 14 bases between them. The CDR3 DNA sequence: TGTGCCAGCTCACCACTCCCCCCCAGGGAGACTGAAGCTTTCTTT. This gives the protein CASSPLPPRETEAFF.

The chain employs TRBV9 and TRBJ1-1; TRBD1 might be the D (6 bases). CDR1 and CDR2 from the germline V gene are SGDLS and YYNGEE. This CDR3 has 13 residues. V lost 3 bases to trimming and J lost 6 bases, with 12 bases between them. In DNA, the CDR3 is TGTGCCAGCAGCGGGTCGGGGGGCCCTGAAGCTTTCTTT. It yields the protein CASSGSGGPEAFF. Full variable domain (outside the CDR3, taken from reference TRBV9 and TRBJ1-1): DSGVTQTPKHLITATGQRVTLRCSPRSGDLSVYWYQQSLDQGLQFLIQYYNGEERAKGNILERFSAQQFPDLHSELNLSSLELGDSALYFCASSGSGGPEAFFGQGTRLTVV.

This chain connects TRBV2 to TRBJ2-5; perhaps TRBD2 as D (5 bases). Between the trimmed V and J ends, which lost 5 bases and 2 bases, there was a span of 12 bases. Germline CDR1 is SNHLY and CDR2 is FYNNEI. CDR3 size: 14 residues. CDR3 bases: TGTGCCAGCAGTCTGGACTCTTCACAAGAGACCCAGTACTTC. Its translation is CASSLDSSQETQYF.

The gene calls are TRBV5-1 and TRBJ1-5, with TRBD1 as a possible D gene (5 bases). CDR1 SGHRS and CDR2 YFSETQ come from the germline V gene. The length of the CDR3 is 14 residues. V gave up 0 bases and J gave up 3 bases, with 7 bases separating them. The chain's CDR3 is CASSLGDVNQPQHF. CDR3 sequence (DNA): TGCGCCAGCAGCTTGGGGGACGTCAATCAGCCCCAGCATTTT.

The rearrangement joins TRBV5-5 to TRBJ2-5, with D uncertain. Trimming stripped 4 bases from V and 4 bases from J, with 11 bases between. Germline CDR1 reads SGHKS; CDR2 reads YYEKEE (reference sequence). This CDR3 has 13 residues. DNA for the CDR3: TGTGCCAGCAGCCGACTGGACCGAGAGACCCAGTACTTC. Its protein product is CASSRLDRETQYF.

The V gene is TRBV19, the J gene TRBJ1-2; 9 bases are shared with TRBD1. Germline CDR1 reads LNHDA; CDR2 reads SQIVND (reference sequence). The CDR3 spans 15 residues. V dropped 8 bases and J dropped 6; count of bases not matched to a gene: 13. This CDR3 is CASLDLRDRANGYTF. The CDR3 DNA reads as TGTGCCAGTTTAGACCTCCGGGACAGGGCTAATGGCTACACCTTC. The full variable domain, in which reference TRBV19 and TRBJ1-2 provide the parts outside the CDR3, is DGGITQSPKYLFRKEGQNVTLSCEQNLNHDAMYWYRQDPGQGLRLIYYSQIVNDFQKGDIAEGYSVSREKKESFPLTVTSAQKNPTAFYLCASLDLRDRANGYTFGSGTRLTVV.

V usage is TRBV7-8 and J usage is TRBJ2-1; 7 nucleotides align to TRBD2. The CDR3 consists of 19 residues. Germline trimming cut 5 bases from V and 4 bases from J; bases unmatched to any gene: 20. Germline CDR1 SGHVS, CDR2 FQNEAQ. The CDR3 reads CASSLLTVRYGGGYNEQFF. CDR3 nucleotides: TGTGCCAGCAGCCTATTGACGGTTAGATACGGCGGGGGATACAATGAGCAGTTCTTC.

V and J are TRBV11-2 and TRBJ2-7; D possibly corresponds to TRBD2 (7 bases). This CDR3 has 17 residues. In germline, CDR1 is SGHAT, CDR2 FQNNGV. Trimming took 4 bases from V and 3 from J, leaving 22 bases between them. The CDR3 nucleotides read TGTGCCAGCAGCTCACTTGGCGGGGAGGGGGGTAACTACGAGCAGTACTTC. Its protein is CASSSLGGEGGNYEQYF. Filled out from reference TRBV11-2 and TRBJ2-7, the complete variable domain reads EAGVAQSPRYKIIEKRQSVAFWCNPISGHATLYWYQQILGQGPKLLIQFQNNGVVDDSQLPKDRFSAERLKGVDSTLKIQPAKLEDSAVYLCASSSLGGEGGNYEQYFGPGTRLTVT.

CDR3 region: CASSLTGPTHYEQYF. The CDR3 DNA sequence: TGTGCCAGCAGCTTAACTGGGCCTACCCACTACGAGCAGTACTTC. This chain links TRBV7-2 with TRBJ2-7; D not resolved. V dropped 2 bases and J dropped 3 bases, with 14 bases sitting between them. The CDR3 has 15 residues. Germline assignment: CDR1 SGHTA and CDR2 FQGNSA.

This chain uses TRBV29-1 with TRBJ2-1; D not certain. The CDR3 sequence is 11 residues long. The ends were cut back, 3 bases at V and 5 bases at J, with 5 bases in the middle. Looked up from germline, CDR1 is SQVTM and CDR2 is ANQGSEA. CDR3 protein: CSVEQDNEQFF. In DNA, the CDR3 is TGCAGCGTTGAGCAGGACAATGAGCAGTTCTTC.

This chain uses TRBV2 with TRBJ1-4; D is uncertain. Germline V CDR1 and CDR2: SNHLY, FYNNEI. Trimming removed 9 bases at V and 6 bases at J, with 17 bases between. CDR3 length equals 14 residues. The CDR3: CASMSAQWDEKLFF. For the CDR3, the DNA is TGTGCCAGTATGTCGGCTCAATGGGATGAAAAACTGTTTTTT.

The gene calls are TRBV27 and TRBJ2-7; perhaps TRBD1 as D (5 bases). CDR3 size: 13 residues. Trimming pared 5 bases from V and 4 bases from J, leaving 12 bases between. Germline V gives CDR1 MNHEY, CDR2 SMNVEV (reference sequence). CDR3 loop: CASSPLQGYEQYF. DNA of the CDR3: TGTGCCAGCAGTCCGCTCCAGGGATACGAGCAGTACTTC.

The sample holds a few counts of this clone. The chain links TRBV19 to TRBJ1-6; D unresolved. This CDR3 comprises 14 residues. The V gene lost 4 bases and the J gene lost 7 bases, with 11 bases spanning the gap. The germline V gene encodes CDR1 LNHDA and CDR2 SQIVND (reference sequence). This chain's CDR3 is CASSTPKFNSPLHF. The CDR3 DNA is TGTGCCAGTAGTACCCCGAAGTTCAATTCACCCCTCCACTTT.

The chain has TRBV6-5 and TRBJ1-1; the D is unclear. The germline V gene encodes CDR1 MNHEY and CDR2 SVGAGI. V was pared by 5 bases and J by 0 bases, with 13 bases between. The CDR3 is made up of 15 amino acids. The CDR3 sequence is CASSQSAAMNTEAFF. The CDR3 region has the DNA TGTGCCAGCAGTCAGAGTGCAGCCATGAACACTGAAGCTTTCTTT.